Each of the 9 T cell receptor beta chains below was sequenced from the same sample in a study of CD8 T cells in ankylosing spondylitis (TCRdb year 2017). Receptors were amplified or captured by 5' RACE. The run used an Illumina HiSeq 2500. The public reads were quality trimmed at Q25 with fastp and then assembled into clones with MiXCR by TCRdb, keeping productive beta chains. Each CDR3 protein gets just one entry, which takes the most common genes and DNA from the rows behind it. A total of 230,000 or so distinct CDR3 sequences appear in this sample, about a sixth of them only once. The ten largest make up less than 35% of the sample. The specimen sequenced was blood, either unsorted or a sorted T cell fraction (not recorded which). Source of these receptors: a male donor with ankylosing spondylitis or in good health (not recorded which).

V and J are TRBV28 and TRBJ1-4; D gene unclear. The CDR3 is 15 residues long. Germline CDR1 reads MDHEN; CDR2 reads SYDVKM. V lost 6 bases, J lost 0 bases, and 11 bases lay in between. The CDR3 bases are TGTGCCAGCAGCCTGGACGAATCAACTAATGAAAAACTGTTTTTT. It is translated as CASSLDESTNEKLFF.

This chain links TRBV20-1 with TRBJ2-1; weak D call: TRBD2 (5 bases). V was shortened by 1 base and J by 8 bases, with 15 bases between the two germline ends. The CDR3 is made up of 14 amino acids. The germline CDR1 and CDR2 sequences are DFQATT and SNEGSKA (reference sequence). The CDR3 region has the DNA TGCAGTGCTAGAGGGTCGTACACGGGGTATGAGCAGTTCTTC. It specifies CSARGSYTGYEQFF.

As regards this clonotype: The junction does not match germline at one end; this may be a read error. The chain uses TRBV12-3 or TRBV12-4 and TRBJ2-7; D could derive from TRBD1 or TRBD2 (6 bases each). CDR3 length: 14 amino acids. The DNA of the CDR3 is TGTGCCAGCAATTTAACGGGGGCCCCCTACGAGCAGTACTTC. This translates into CASNLTGAPYEQYF.

This clonotype was counted between two and nine times. The J gene is TRBJ2-1, the V gene TRBV2, with 8 nucleotides matching TRBD1. Germline CDR1 SNHLY, CDR2 FYNNEI. CDR3 length: 15 residues. The V segment lost 6 bases and the J segment 7 bases; nucleotides outside the gene matches: 11. The CDR3 loop reads CASREPGQELNEQFF. Written as DNA, the CDR3 is TGTGCCAGCAGGGAGCCGGGACAGGAACTAAATGAGCAGTTCTTC.

The CDR3 DNA follows: TGTGCCAGCAGCCAAGATGAGGGAAACTACAATGAGCAGTTCTTC. It translates to CASSQDEGNYNEQFF. This chain uses TRBV3-1 with TRBJ2-1; the D gene is possibly TRBD2 (5 bases). This CDR3 comprises 15 residues. The germline V gene encodes CDR1 LGHDT and CDR2 YNNKEL (reference sequence). The ends were cut back, 0 bases at V and 3 bases at J, with 9 bases in the middle.

The chain recombines TRBV5-1 with TRBJ2-7; unclear D gene. V was pared by 2 bases and J by 2 bases, with 8 bases between. Germline V gene data show CDR1 as SGHRS and CDR2 as YFSETQ. The CDR3 loop spans 13 amino acids. The chain's CDR3 is CASSFSPTYEQYF. DNA for the CDR3: TGCGCCAGCAGCTTTAGCCCCACCTACGAGCAGTACTTC.

The gene calls are TRBV18 and TRBJ2-1; 7 nucleotides line up with TRBD2. The CDR3 runs 16 residues. Germline V gene sequence: CDR1 KGHSH, CDR2 LQKENI. Trimming at V came to 0 bases and at J to 4 bases, leaving 6 bases not matched to a gene. CDR3 coding DNA: TGTGCCAGCTCACCACCACGGGGGGAGTCGTACAATGAGCAGTTCTTC. Protein sequence: CASSPPRGESYNEQFF.

This clonotype came up a few times. The rearrangement links TRBV7-3 to TRBJ2-1, with 11 bases lining up with TRBD2. J was trimmed by 7 bases and V by 4 bases; bases with no gene match: 6. Germline CDR1 and CDR2: SGHTA and FQGTGA. The length of the CDR3 is 15 residues. In DNA, the CDR3 is TGTGCCAGCAGCTCAATAGCGGGAGGGCCGAATGAGCAGTTCTTC. Translated: CASSSIAGGPNEQFF.

The V gene is TRBV9, the J gene TRBJ2-1; 7 bases are shared with TRBD2. Germline lookup yields CDR1 SGDLS and CDR2 YYNGEE. This CDR3 is 17 amino acids long. Losses at the gene ends were 4 bases for V and 9 bases for J; bases not matched to a gene: 19. The CDR3 DNA follows: TGTGCCAGCAGCCCCCCCGTCCGAGGACTAGAAACGGTTGAGCAGTTCTTC. Translation gives CASSPPVRGLETVEQFF. The variable domain in full, completed from reference TRBV9 and TRBJ2-1, reads DSGVTQTPKHLITATGQRVTLRCSPRSGDLSVYWYQQSLDQGLQFLIQYYNGEERAKGNILERFSAQQFPDLHSELNLSSLELGDSALYFCASSPPVRGLETVEQFFGPGTRLTVL.